This passage covers 14 T cell receptor beta chains from one sample sequenced in a study of CXCR4 blockade with PD-1 therapy in pancreatic cancer (dated by TCRdb to between 2018 and 2020). The receptor library was made with the immunoSEQ multiplex PCR assay. In its TCRdb copy, this immuneACCESS table keeps in-frame sequences only and misses some clones. Where compared with another copy, unresolved V genes explain less than half of these, and the others have no known cause. Present in this sample are approximately 2,500 clones, about 44% of which were seen just once. Clones ranked in the top ten supply roughly a fifth of the sample. The sample consisted of tumor tissue. Source of these receptors: a human donor with pancreatic ductal adenocarcinoma.

The chain couples TRBV19 to TRBJ2-7; D unclear. CDR1 is LNHDA and CDR2 is SQIVND in the germline V gene (reference sequence). This CDR3 spans 11 amino acids. V lost 5 bases and J 2 bases, leaving 4 bases between the germline ends. The CDR3 spells CASSGAYEQYF. The CDR3 DNA is TGTGCCAGTAGTGGGGCCTACGAGCAGTACTTC.

J is TRBJ1-4 and V is TRBV19, with D possibly matching TRBD1 (5 bases). Per germline, CDR1 LNHDA and CDR2 SQIVND (reference sequence). Trimming took 8 bases from V and 8 from J, leaving 21 bases between them. The CDR3 consists of 15 residues. The CDR3 nucleotides are TGTGCCAGTCGTCAAATCCGGGGGTTTGGGGAAAAACTGTTTTTT. Its translation is CASRQIRGFGEKLFF.

The CDR3 coding sequence is TGTGCCAGCAGTTTATTAGACGGCAGGGGGTACGGCAATCAGCCCCAGCATTTT. This encodes CASSLLDGRGYGNQPQHF. The chain joins TRBV28 to TRBJ1-5, with 7 bases fitting TRBD1. The ends lost 1 base at V and 2 bases at J; junction bases unmatched: 11. The CDR3 runs 18 residues. Germline V gene data show CDR1 as MDHEN and CDR2 as SYDVKM.

This chain links TRBV4-1 with TRBJ2-7; D may match TRBD1 or TRBD2 (7 bases each). There are 15 residues in the CDR3. Germline loops: CDR1 MGHRA, CDR2 YSYEKL. Trimming cost V 1 base and J 3 bases, with 13 bases left between them. CDR3 sequence: CASSQVPRGGYEQYF. CDR3 in DNA: TGCGCCAGCAGCCAAGTCCCCAGGGGGGGCTACGAGCAGTACTTC.

This clone was seen a few times. The CDR3 DNA follows: TGTGCCAGCAGTCCTGACAGGTACCAAGAGACCCAGTACTTC. It codes for CASSPDRYQETQYF. The V gene is TRBV28, the J gene TRBJ2-5, with TRBD1 as a possible D gene (6 bases). Germline CDR1 is MDHEN and CDR2 is SYDVKM. This CDR3 has 14 residues. V was clipped by 5 bases and J by 0 bases, with 10 bases between them.

This clone is large by share. The J gene is TRBJ2-7, the V gene TRBV28, with no clear D. Trimming stripped 2 bases from V and 4 bases from J, with 9 bases between. This CDR3 spans 13 amino acids. Germline values: CDR1 MDHEN, CDR2 SYDVKM. This CDR3 is CASSLEKKYEQYF. The CDR3 DNA reads as TGTGCCAGCAGTTTAGAGAAGAAGTACGAGCAGTACTTC.

The chain uses TRBV19 and TRBJ1-2, with 7 bases fitting TRBD1. Trimming at V came to 10 bases and at J to 7 bases, leaving 12 bases not matched to a gene. The CDR3 is 13 amino acids. In germline, CDR1 is LNHDA, CDR2 SQIVND (reference sequence). The CDR3 DNA sequence: TGTGCCACCCAGACAGGGCGGACGGGTGGCTACACCTTC. This codes for CATQTGRTGGYTF.

This clone showed up just once. The genes are TRBV12-5 and TRBJ1-1; unclear D gene. CDR3 length equals 12 residues. V lost 5 bases to trimming and J lost 7 bases, with 11 bases between them. Germline lookup yields CDR1 LGHNT and CDR2 FRNRAP. The CDR3 here is CASGAGPYEAFF. For the CDR3, the DNA is TGTGCTAGTGGTGCAGGACCGTATGAAGCTTTCTTT.

This clone was seen just once. This rearrangement joins TRBV28 to TRBJ2-7, with D hard to call. V gave up 3 bases and J gave up 0 bases, with 9 bases separating them. The CDR3 spans 14 residues. Germline CDR1 is MDHEN and CDR2 is SYDVKM. The CDR3 reads CASSLRLPSYEQYF. The DNA of the CDR3 is TGTGCCAGCAGTTTGAGGCTACCCTCCTACGAGCAGTACTTC.

This clone rates as medium-sized. V is TRBV11-3 and J is TRBJ1-1; D gene unclear. The V end lost 5 bases, the J end lost 1 base, and 11 bases lay between the germline ends. CDR1 is SGHNT and CDR2 is YENEEA in the germline V gene. This CDR3 contains 14 residues. CDR3 region: CASSPTRGNTEAFF. Here the CDR3 DNA reads TGTGCCAGCAGCCCTACAAGAGGGAACACTGAAGCTTTCTTT. The full variable domain, completed using reference TRBV11-3 and TRBJ1-1, is EAGVVQSPRYKIIEKKQPVAFWCNPISGHNTLYWYLQNLGQGPELLIRYENEEAVDDSQLPKDRFSAERLKGVDSTLKIQPAELGDSAVYLCASSPTRGNTEAFFGQGTRLTVV.

J is TRBJ2-7 and V is TRBV29-1; D tentatively fits TRBD1 or TRBD2 (5 bases each). V lost 6 bases and J lost 7, with 16 bases in between. Germline V gene lookup returns CDR1 SQVTM and CDR2 ANQGSEA. CDR3 length equals 12 residues. CDR3 coding DNA: TGCAGCGTCACGTCCGGGACGACTGAGCAGTACTTC. Residues: CSVTSGTTEQYF.

The chain has TRBV28 and TRBJ1-3; tentative D call: TRBD1 (5 bases). The CDR3 spans 14 residues. Per germline, CDR1 MDHEN and CDR2 SYDVKM. V was shortened by 2 bases and J by 5 bases, with 10 bases between the two germline ends. The CDR3 DNA is TGTGCCAGCAGTTTAGTCCAGGGACGAAACACCATATATTTT. Translating it yields CASSLVQGRNTIYF.

By sample share, this clone is medium-sized (0.01 to 0.1%). The chain employs TRBV6-8 and TRBJ1-5; D is possibly TRBD1 (6 bases). CDR1 is MNHGY and CDR2 is SAAAGT in the germline V gene. The V end lost 1 base, the J end lost 5 bases, and 15 bases lay between the germline ends. This CDR3 region has 16 residues. CDR3 in amino acids: CASSYFHQGRHQPQHF. CDR3 sequence (DNA): TGTGCCAGCAGTTACTTCCATCAGGGGCGCCATCAGCCCCAGCATTTT.

This clone was seen more than once but under ten times. The chain links TRBV15 to TRBJ2-2; 8 bases map to TRBD1. J lost 3 bases, V lost 8 bases, and 11 bases had no gene match. Germline CDR1 LNHNV, CDR2 YYDKDF (reference sequence). This CDR3 has 16 residues. In DNA, the CDR3 is TGTGCCACCCTTCCTTCGACAGGGGTCGACACCGGGGAGCTGTTTTTT. Encoded protein: CATLPSTGVDTGELFF. The variable domain in full, with the rest retrieved from reference TRBV15 and TRBJ2-2, is DAMVIQNPRYQVTQFGKPVTLSCSQTLNHNVMYWYQQKSSQAPKLLFHYYDKDFNNEADTPDNFQSRRPNTSFCFLDIRSPGLGDTAMYLCATLPSTGVDTGELFFGEGSRLTVL.